A selection of T cell receptor beta chains follows, all from one sample in a study of T cell responses to AZD1222 COVID-19 vaccine. This table comes from immunoSEQ multiplex PCR, and its TCRdb copy is limited to in-frame clones, with some not included. The sample consists of around 120,000 clones, 75% to 90% of them appearing once. The input for sequencing was peripheral blood, taken 28 days after the second AZD1222 dose. The receptors were sampled from an adult who received the AZD1222 COVID-19 vaccine. Both conserved end residues are part of each CDR3. The D gene is left open where the match is weak. Expanded clones get a size class; other rows say once, few or many, or leave the size out.

j_call clone_size v_call d_call cdr3_nt cdr3_aa
TRBJ2-1 - TRBV11-3 - TGTGCCAGCAGCTTCAGGGGGGCCCGGGGCGATGAGCAGTTCTTC CASSFRGARGDEQFF
TRBJ2-1 - TRBV6-5 TRBD2 TGTGCCAGCAGTTACTCTAGCGGGGGGGCCAGCCATGAGCAGTTCTTC CASSYSSGGASHEQFF
TRBJ1-1 - TRBV5-4 - TGTGCCAGCAGCCAAGGGACGTCTCTGGGGACTGAAGCTTTCTTT CASSQGTSLGTEAFF
TRBJ1-1 few TRBV6-2/TRBV6-3 TRBD1 TGTGCCAGCAGTTACGGCCCAACAGGGGGCACTGAAGCTTTCTTT CASSYGPTGGTEAFF
TRBJ1-2 - TRBV6-2/TRBV6-3 - TGTGCCAGCAGTTACTCGGGACTGCGAGGAGGCTACACCTTC CASSYSGLRGGYTF
TRBJ1-3 - TRBV11-2 - TGTGCCAGCAGCTTAGCGGGGGCCTCTGGAAACACCATATATTTT CASSLAGASGNTIYF
TRBJ1-1 - TRBV5-8 - TGTGCCAGCAGCTTGGCGGCACTTTCTGGACAGATACAAACTGAAGCTTTCTTT CASSLAALSGQIQTEAFF
TRBJ2-7 - TRBV30 - TGTGCCTGGAGTGCGTCCACAGGAGTAGCCTACGAGCAGTACTTC CAWSASTGVAYEQYF
TRBJ1-3 - TRBV7-2 - TGTGCCAGCAGCTTACTTTCCATACCCTCTGGAAACACCATATATTTT CASSLLSIPSGNTIYF
TRBJ1-5 - TRBV19 - TGTGCCAGTAGTATGTTAGGACCGGGTCAGCCCCAGCATTTT CASSMLGPGQPQHF